The 4 T cell receptor beta chains below come from one sample, sequenced in a study of blood T cell repertoires in COVID-19. The protocol was immunoSEQ multiplex PCR, while the TCRdb copy is restricted to in-frame clones and leaves out a portion. In the table there are 130,000 to 150,000 clones, around 81% of which are singletons. Sequencing was performed on peripheral blood. The source of these receptors is a human donor with acute or convalescent COVID-19. The donor label of this sample is uncertain.

The J gene is TRBJ2-7, the V gene TRBV6-5; D is ambiguous. The germline V gene encodes CDR1 MNHEY and CDR2 SVGAGI. The V gene lost 2 bases and the J gene lost 4 bases, with 12 bases spanning the gap. The CDR3 loop spans 14 amino acids. The CDR3 region is CASSYGTVGYEQYF. In DNA, the CDR3 is TGTGCCAGCAGTTACGGAACAGTAGGTTACGAGCAGTACTTC.

A remark on this clone: The identical CDR3 is also encoded by other nucleotide sequences in the sample. This rearrangement joins TRBV29-1 to TRBJ1-1, with TRBD1 identical over 9 bases. This CDR3 region has 12 residues. From germline, CDR1 is SQVTM and CDR2 ANQGSEA. J lost 5 bases, V lost 6 bases, and 4 bases had no gene match. CDR3 amino acids: CSVGTGNTEAFF. In DNA, the CDR3 is TGCAGCGTGGGGACAGGGAATACTGAAGCTTTCTTT.

The chain combines TRBV11-2 with TRBJ1-1; the D gene is possibly TRBD1 (5 bases). Trimming stripped 0 bases from V and 5 bases from J, with 13 bases between. From germline, CDR1 is SGHAT and CDR2 FQNNGV. The CDR3 sequence is 15 residues long. CDR3 sequence: CASSLDPRPGTEAFF. The CDR3, as DNA: TGTGCCAGCAGCTTAGATCCGAGGCCAGGGACTGAAGCTTTCTTT.

This chain uses TRBV5-3 with TRBJ2-7; D unclear. TRBV5-3 is treated as an ORF (open reading frame) with a function not yet certain. CDR3 length equals 12 residues. The V and J ends lost 0 bases and 2 bases respectively, with 3 bases between them. The CDR3 coding sequence is TGTGCCAGAAGCTTGGCTCCCTACGAGCAGTACTTC. Translation gives CARSLAPYEQYF.